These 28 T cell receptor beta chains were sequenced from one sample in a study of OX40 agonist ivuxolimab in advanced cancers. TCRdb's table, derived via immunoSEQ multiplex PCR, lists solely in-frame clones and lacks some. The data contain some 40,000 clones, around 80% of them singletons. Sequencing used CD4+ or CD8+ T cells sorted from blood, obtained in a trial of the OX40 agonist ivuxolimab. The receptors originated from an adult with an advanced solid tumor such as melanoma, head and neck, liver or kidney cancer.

The CDR3 reads CASSPGTRVGEPGELFF. Written as DNA, the CDR3 is TGCGCCAGCAGCCCTGGGACTAGGGTGGGAGAGCCCGGGGAGCTGTTTTTT. The chain has TRBV5-1 and TRBJ2-2, with TRBD2 matching 8 bases. The germline V gene encodes CDR1 SGHRS and CDR2 YFSETQ. V was pared by 4 bases and J by 6 bases, with 14 bases of the junction left unmatched. The CDR3 covers 17 residues.

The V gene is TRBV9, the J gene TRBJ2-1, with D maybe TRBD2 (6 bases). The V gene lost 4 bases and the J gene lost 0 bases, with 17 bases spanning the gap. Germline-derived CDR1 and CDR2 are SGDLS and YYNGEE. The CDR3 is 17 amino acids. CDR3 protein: CASSRPPPSVSYNEQFF. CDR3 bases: TGTGCCAGCAGCCGTCCCCCGCCTAGCGTCTCCTACAATGAGCAGTTCTTC.

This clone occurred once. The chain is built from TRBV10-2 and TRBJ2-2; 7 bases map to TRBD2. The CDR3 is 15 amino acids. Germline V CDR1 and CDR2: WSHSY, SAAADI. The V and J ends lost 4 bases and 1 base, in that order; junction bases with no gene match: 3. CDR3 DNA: TGCGCCAGCAGTGGGAGCGGGGTGAACACCGGGGAGCTGTTTTTT. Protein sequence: CASSGSGVNTGELFF.

The DNA for the CDR3 is TGTGCCAGCAGAAGAGGGGACCCGGGATCACCCCTCCACTTT. Translated: CASRRGDPGSPLHF. V gene TRBV27 combines with J gene TRBJ1-6, with D possibly matching TRBD1 (5 bases). Germline V CDR1 and CDR2: MNHEY, SMNVEV (reference sequence). The CDR3 consists of 14 residues. Trimming removed 6 bases at V and 10 bases at J, with 16 bases between.

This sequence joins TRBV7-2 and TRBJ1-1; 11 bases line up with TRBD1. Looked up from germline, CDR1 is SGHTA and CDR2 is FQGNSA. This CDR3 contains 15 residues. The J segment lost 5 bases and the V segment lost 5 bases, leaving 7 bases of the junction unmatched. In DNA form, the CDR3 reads TGTGCCAGCAGCCAGGACAGGGGGCGGAGAACTGAAGCTTTCTTT. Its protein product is CASSQDRGRRTEAFF. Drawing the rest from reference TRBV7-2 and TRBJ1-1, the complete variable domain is GAGVSQSPSNKVTEKGKDVELRCDPISGHTALYWYRQSLGQGLEFLIYFQGNSAPDKSGLPSDRFSAERTGGSVSTLTIQRTQQEDSAVYLCASSQDRGRRTEAFFGQGTRLTVV.

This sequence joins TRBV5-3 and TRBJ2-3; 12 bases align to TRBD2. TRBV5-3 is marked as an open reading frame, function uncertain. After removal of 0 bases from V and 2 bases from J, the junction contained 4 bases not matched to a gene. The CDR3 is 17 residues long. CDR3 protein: CARSLEASGRVTDTQYF. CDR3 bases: TGTGCCAGAAGCTTGGAGGCTAGCGGGAGGGTCACAGATACGCAGTATTTT.

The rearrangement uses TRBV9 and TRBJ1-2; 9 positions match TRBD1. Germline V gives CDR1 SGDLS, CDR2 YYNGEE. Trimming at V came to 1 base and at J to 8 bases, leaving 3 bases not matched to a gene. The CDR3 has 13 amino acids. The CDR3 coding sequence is TGTGCCAGCAGCGTAAGGGACAGGGAAGGCTACACCTTC. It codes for CASSVRDREGYTF.

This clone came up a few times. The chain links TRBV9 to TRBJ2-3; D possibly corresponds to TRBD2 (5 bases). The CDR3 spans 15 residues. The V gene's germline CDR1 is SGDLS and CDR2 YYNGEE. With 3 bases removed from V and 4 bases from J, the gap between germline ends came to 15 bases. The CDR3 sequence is CASSARGGGSDTQYF. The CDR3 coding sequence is TGTGCCAGCAGCGCCAGAGGAGGAGGTTCAGATACGCAGTATTTT. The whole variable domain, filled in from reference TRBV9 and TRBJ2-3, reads DSGVTQTPKHLITATGQRVTLRCSPRSGDLSVYWYQQSLDQGLQFLIQYYNGEERAKGNILERFSAQQFPDLHSELNLSSLELGDSALYFCASSARGGGSDTQYFGPGTRLTVL.

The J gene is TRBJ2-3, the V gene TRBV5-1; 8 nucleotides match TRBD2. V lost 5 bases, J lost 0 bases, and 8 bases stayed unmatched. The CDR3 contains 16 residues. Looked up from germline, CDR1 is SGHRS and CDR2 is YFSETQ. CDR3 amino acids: CASSPSGLSSTDTQYF. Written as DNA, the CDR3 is TGCGCCAGCAGTCCTAGCGGGTTGTCTAGCACAGATACGCAGTATTTT. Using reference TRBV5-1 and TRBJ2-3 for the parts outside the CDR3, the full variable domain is KAGVTQTPRYLIKTRGQQVTLSCSPISGHRSVSWYQQTPGQGLQFLFEYFSETQRNKGNFPGRFSGRQFSNSRSEMNVSTLELGDSALYLCASSPSGLSSTDTQYFGPGTRLTVL.

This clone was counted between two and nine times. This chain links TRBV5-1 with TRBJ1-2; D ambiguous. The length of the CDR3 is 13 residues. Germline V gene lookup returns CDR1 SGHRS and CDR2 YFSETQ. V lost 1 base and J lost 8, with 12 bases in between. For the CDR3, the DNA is TGCGCCAGCAGCTTGAACGCAGGAGGAGGCTACACCTTC. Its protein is CASSLNAGGGYTF.

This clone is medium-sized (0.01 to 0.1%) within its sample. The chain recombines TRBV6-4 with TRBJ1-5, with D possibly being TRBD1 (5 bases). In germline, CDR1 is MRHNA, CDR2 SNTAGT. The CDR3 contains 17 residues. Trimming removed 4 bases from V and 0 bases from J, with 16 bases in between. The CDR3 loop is CASSVTSGLYSNQPQHF. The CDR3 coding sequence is TGTGCCAGCAGTGTAACCTCGGGACTGTATAGCAATCAGCCCCAGCATTTT.

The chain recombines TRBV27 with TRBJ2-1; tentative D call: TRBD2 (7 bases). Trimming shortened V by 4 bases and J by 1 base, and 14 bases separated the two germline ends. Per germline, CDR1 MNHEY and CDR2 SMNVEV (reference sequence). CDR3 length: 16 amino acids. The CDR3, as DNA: TGTGCCAGCAGTTCGGGTCGGGGGGCTTCCTACAATGAGCAGTTCTTC. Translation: CASSSGRGASYNEQFF.

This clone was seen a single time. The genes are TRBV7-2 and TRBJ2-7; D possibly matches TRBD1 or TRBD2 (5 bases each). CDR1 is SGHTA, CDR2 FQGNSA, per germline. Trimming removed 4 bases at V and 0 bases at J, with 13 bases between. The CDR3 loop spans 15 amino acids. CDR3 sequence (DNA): TGTGCCAGCAGCTCTTCGGGACCGAGCTCCTACGAGCAGTACTTC. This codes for CASSSSGPSSYEQYF.

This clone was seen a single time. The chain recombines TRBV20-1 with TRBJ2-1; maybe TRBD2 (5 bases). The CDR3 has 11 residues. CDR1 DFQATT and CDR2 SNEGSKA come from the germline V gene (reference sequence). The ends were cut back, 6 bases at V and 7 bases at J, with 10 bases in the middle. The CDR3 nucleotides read TGCAGTGCCCGGGGAAATAATGAGCAGTTCTTC. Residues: CSARGNNEQFF.

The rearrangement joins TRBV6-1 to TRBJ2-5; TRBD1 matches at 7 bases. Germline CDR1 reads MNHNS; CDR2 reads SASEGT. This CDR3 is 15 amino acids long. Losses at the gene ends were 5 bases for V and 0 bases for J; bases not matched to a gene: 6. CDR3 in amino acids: CASSRQGYHQETQYF. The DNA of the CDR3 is TGTGCCAGCAGTCGACAGGGCTACCACCAAGAGACCCAGTACTTC.

CDR3: CASSPGAGKYQETQYF. In DNA, the CDR3 is TGTGCCAGCAGCCCCGGGGCAGGGAAATACCAAGAGACCCAGTACTTC. The rearrangement links TRBV7-3 to TRBJ2-5; D may be TRBD1 or TRBD2 (5 bases each). The CDR3 consists of 16 residues. In germline, CDR1 is SGHTA, CDR2 FQGTGA. With 5 bases removed from V and 0 bases from J, the gap between germline ends came to 16 bases.

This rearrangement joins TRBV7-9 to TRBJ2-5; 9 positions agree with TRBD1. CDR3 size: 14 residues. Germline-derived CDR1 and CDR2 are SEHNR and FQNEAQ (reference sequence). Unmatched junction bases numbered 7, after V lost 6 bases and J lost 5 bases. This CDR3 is CASRGTGQSETQYF. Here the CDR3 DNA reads TGTGCCAGCAGAGGGACAGGGCAATCGGAGACCCAGTACTTC.

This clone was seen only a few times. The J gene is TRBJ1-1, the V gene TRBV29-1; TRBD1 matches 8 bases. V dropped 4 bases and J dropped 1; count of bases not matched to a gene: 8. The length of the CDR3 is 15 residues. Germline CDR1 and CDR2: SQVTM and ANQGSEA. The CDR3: CSVGQGAGTNTEAFF. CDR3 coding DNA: TGCAGCGTTGGGCAGGGGGCTGGAACGAACACTGAAGCTTTCTTT.

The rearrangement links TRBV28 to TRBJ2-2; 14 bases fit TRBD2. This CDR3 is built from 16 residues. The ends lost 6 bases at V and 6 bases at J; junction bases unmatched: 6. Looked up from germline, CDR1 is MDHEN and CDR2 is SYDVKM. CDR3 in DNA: TGTGCCAGCAGCCGGGGACTAGCGGGAGCGTCCGGGGAGCTGTTTTTT. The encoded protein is CASSRGLAGASGELFF.

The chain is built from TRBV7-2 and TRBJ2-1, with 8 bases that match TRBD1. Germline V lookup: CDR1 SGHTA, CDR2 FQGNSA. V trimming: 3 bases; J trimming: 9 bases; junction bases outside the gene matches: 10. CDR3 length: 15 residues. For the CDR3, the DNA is TGTGCCAGCAGCTTTGGGACAGGCATTAATATTGAGCAGTTCTTC. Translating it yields CASSFGTGINIEQFF. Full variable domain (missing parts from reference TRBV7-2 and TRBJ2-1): GAGVSQSPSNKVTEKGKDVELRCDPISGHTALYWYRQSLGQGLEFLIYFQGNSAPDKSGLPSDRFSAERTGGSVSTLTIQRTQQEDSAVYLCASSFGTGINIEQFFGPGTRLTVL.

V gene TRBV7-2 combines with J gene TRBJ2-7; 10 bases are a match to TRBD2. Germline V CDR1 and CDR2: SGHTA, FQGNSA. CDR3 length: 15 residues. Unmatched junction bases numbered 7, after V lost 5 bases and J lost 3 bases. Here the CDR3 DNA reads TGTGCCAGCAGCCCCTCGACTAGCGGGTACTACGAGCAGTACTTC. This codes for CASSPSTSGYYEQYF.

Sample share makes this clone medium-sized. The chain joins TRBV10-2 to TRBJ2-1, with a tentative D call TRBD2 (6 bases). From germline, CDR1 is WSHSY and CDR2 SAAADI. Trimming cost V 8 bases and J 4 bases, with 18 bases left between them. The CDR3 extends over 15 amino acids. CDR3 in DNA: TGCGCCAGCTCCCAACGGGGAGCGGGTTACAATGAGCAGTTCTTC. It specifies CASSQRGAGYNEQFF.

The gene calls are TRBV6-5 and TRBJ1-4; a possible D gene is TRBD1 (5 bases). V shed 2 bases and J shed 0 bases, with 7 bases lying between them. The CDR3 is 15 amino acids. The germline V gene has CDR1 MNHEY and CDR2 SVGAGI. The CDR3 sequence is CASSYGHATNEKLFF. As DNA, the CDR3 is TGTGCCAGCAGTTACGGACACGCAACTAATGAAAAACTGTTTTTT.

The CDR3 sequence is CASSATLQETQYF. The CDR3 nucleotides are TGTGCCAGCAGCGCGACGCTCCAAGAGACCCAGTACTTC. V usage is TRBV9 and J usage is TRBJ2-5; no clear D gene. V was pared by 3 bases and J by 1 base, with 7 bases between. Germline-derived CDR1 and CDR2 are SGDLS and YYNGEE. The CDR3 totals 13 residues. Supplemented by reference TRBV9 and TRBJ2-5, the full variable domain reads DSGVTQTPKHLITATGQRVTLRCSPRSGDLSVYWYQQSLDQGLQFLIQYYNGEERAKGNILERFSAQQFPDLHSELNLSSLELGDSALYFCASSATLQETQYFGPGTRLLVL.

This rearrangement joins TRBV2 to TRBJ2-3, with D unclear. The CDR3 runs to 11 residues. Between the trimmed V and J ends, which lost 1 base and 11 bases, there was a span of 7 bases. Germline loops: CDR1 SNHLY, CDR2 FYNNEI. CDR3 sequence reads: CASSEVREQYF. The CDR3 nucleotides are TGTGCCAGCAGTGAAGTTAGGGAGCAGTATTTT. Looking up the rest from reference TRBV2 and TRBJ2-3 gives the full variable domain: EPEVTQTPSHQVTQMGQEVILRCVPISNHLYFYWYRQILGQKVEFLVSFYNNEISEKSEIFDDQFSVERPDGSNFTLKIRSTKLEDSAMYFCASSEVREQYFGPGTRLTVL.

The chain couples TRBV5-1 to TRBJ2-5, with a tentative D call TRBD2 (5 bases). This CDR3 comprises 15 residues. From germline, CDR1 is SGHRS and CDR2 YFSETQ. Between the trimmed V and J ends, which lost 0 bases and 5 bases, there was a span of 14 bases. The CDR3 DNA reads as TGCGCCAGCAGCTTGGCCGGCGGAGGCGGTGAGACCCAGTACTTC. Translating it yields CASSLAGGGGETQYF.

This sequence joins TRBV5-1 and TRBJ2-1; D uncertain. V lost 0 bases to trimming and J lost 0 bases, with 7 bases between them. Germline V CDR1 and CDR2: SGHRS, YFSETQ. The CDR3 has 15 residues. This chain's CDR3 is CASSLAQNSYNEQFF. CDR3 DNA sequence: TGCGCCAGCAGCTTGGCCCAGAACTCCTACAATGAGCAGTTCTTC.

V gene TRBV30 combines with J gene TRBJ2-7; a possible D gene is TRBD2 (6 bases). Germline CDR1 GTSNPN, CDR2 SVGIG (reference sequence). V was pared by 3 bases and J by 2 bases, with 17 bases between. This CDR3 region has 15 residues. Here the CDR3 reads CAWSEGFVAAYEQYF. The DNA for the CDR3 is TGTGCCTGGAGCGAAGGTTTCGTAGCGGCCTACGAGCAGTACTTC.